This T cell receptor beta chain was sequenced in a study of shared clonotypes between healthy human individuals. This CDR3 contains 14 residues. Germline V CDR1 and CDR2: LNHDA, SQIVND (reference sequence). V gave up 5 bases and J gave up 6 bases; unmatched junction bases: 7. To note about this clone: Its antigen is still unknown.

Each subset's genomic DNA was split evenly across several immunoSEQ plates. This table comes from immunoSEQ multiplex PCR, and its TCRdb copy is limited to in-frame clones, with some not included. The profile covers about 1 million clones, with approximately 72% appearing a single time and approximately 1.5% taken by the ten largest. Study-wide findings and caveats: Four donors shared about 5% of their naive CD4 clonotypes. Relative to memory subsets, naive subsets generally showed larger estimated richness. The authors sampled blood alone, and tissue repertoires likely differ.

The specimen sequenced was memory CD4+ T cells sorted from blood. Subset in this sample: CD45RA-negative fraction. The receptor was isolated from a man younger than 30 in good health. This chain links TRBV19 with TRBJ1-5; 7 nucleotides align to TRBD1. The CDR3 here is CASSDGQVGQPQHF. In nucleotides, the CDR3 is TGTGCCAGTAGTGACGGACAGGTAGGTCAGCCCCAGCATTTT.